This T cell receptor (beta chain) was recorded in a study of T cell repertoires and HLA-DP antigens (dated by TCRdb to the late 2010s). The study in broad terms: The study used an in vitro model of CD4+ T cell alloreactivity against allogeneic HLA-DP presented by transduced HeLa cells. An average DNA input of around 220 ng was used for sorted CD137+CD4+ samples, compared with about 1,300 ng for pre-culture CD4+ samples. Compared with self, one alloantigen differed at one amino acid in the peptide-binding groove and the other differed at ten, modelling structurally similar versus dissimilar alloantigens. Of the three donors, two were male and one was female, with ages ranging from the 18-to-29 band to the 60-to-69 band.

Untouched CD4+ T cells were isolated from Ficoll-separated PBMC by magnetic bead negative selection, reaching an average purity of around 98%. Using magnetic beads, untouched CD4+ T cells were isolated from Ficoll-separated PBMC at 95% to 98% purity, with only negligible CD8+ contamination. Peripheral blood mononuclear cells came from the buffy coats of three healthy blood donors, who served as the study's donors. CMV seronegative status was shared by all three donors. The DNeasy Blood & Tissue Kit was used to extract genomic DNA. TCRB sequencing was performed on genomic DNA from sorted CD137+CD4+ cells and pre-culture CD4+ baseline samples from each subject. The immunoSEQ multiplex PCR, with forward primers for 54 TRBV segments and reverse primers for 13 TRBJ segments, was used to amplify TCRB CDR3 regions. Deep resolution, with a target of 200,000 T cell genomes, was applied to the sequencing of pre-culture CD4+ samples. Sequencing of the amplicons on an Illumina HiSeq System generated 87 bp reads spanning the CDR3. In the paper's pipeline: Correction for PCR and sequencing errors was applied to reads, and CDR3 regions were defined through alignment to IMGT reference sequences. Synthetic template pools were used to estimate counts of templates and unique rearrangements. Clonality was computed by subtracting Pielou's evenness from 1. Richness was estimated with the Daley-Smith estimator. Repertoire overlap was measured with Morisita's index. Clones present in cultured samples but not detected in the pre-culture repertoire of the same donor were defined as low-abundance clones. Imported from immuneACCESS, the table was reduced by TCRdb to in-frame sequences with V and J called. These copies leave out some clones; in studies compared against another copy, an unresolved V gene accounts for under half, and the cause of the remainder is not known. The V and J calls and the clone size are those of that table, but D and trimming were determined from the DNA. Recorded for this sample are around 100,000 clones; more than 85% of them occurred a single time. The ten largest clones represent approximately 0.29% of the sample.

Per the germline V gene, MNHNS is the CDR1 and SASEGT is the CDR2. The CDR3 sequence holds 15 residues, the cysteine and phenylalanine included. Only CDR3 DNA remains: 45 bases, in frame from the first base. Germline trimming: 4 bases from V, 5 bases from J; junction bases outside gene matches: 6. Results and caveats for the whole study, not just this receptor: Clones undetected before culture had an average cumulative frequency of about 35% against one allele versus 50.6% against the other. Limitations included only a few donors, a non-physiological HeLa antigen-presenting system, and the use of total CD4+ responder cells. Separate analysis of naive and memory CD4+ repertoires was not performed. Sorted CD137+ cells showed similar clonality against both alloantigens (about 0.36), much higher than the clonality of pre-culture samples (roughly 0.04).

As to this clone: The antigen it recognizes is unknown. Base quality data are lacking; no much larger clone is found one base away.

The receptor chain draws on TRBV6-1 and TRBJ2-2, with 8 junctional bases fitting TRBD1. The origin of this receptor is a woman aged 18-29 years in good health and CMV-seronegative. Sequencing used CD4+ T cells from PBMCs. The encoded CDR3 is CASSATGGATGELFF. The bases are TGTGCCAGCAGTGCCACAGGGGGAGCGACCGGGGAGCTGTTTTTT.